The subject of this entry is one T cell receptor beta chain. This sample stems from a study of blood T cell repertoires in COVID-19. Per the study methods: Nucleated cell number was recorded as an estimate derived from reference gene primer amplification. Method: immunoSEQ multiplex PCR; TCRdb's copy keeps in-frame clones and lacks some. V and J calls and clone size are copied from that table; D and trimming were computed from the DNA. There are about 220,000 clones in the sample; roughly 80% occur only once, and 5.1% lies in the top ten. V lost 8 bases to trimming and J lost 4 bases, with 8 bases between them. This CDR3 is built from 11 residues. Per the germline V gene, CDR1 is KGHSH and CDR2 is LQKENI.

The sequenced sample was peripheral blood. This chain uses TRBV18 with TRBJ1-1; D is possibly TRBD1 (6 bases). This receptor was identified in a human donor in a cohort sampled during active COVID-19. The CDR3 DNA is TGTGCCAGCAGGGGGATCACTGAAGCTTTCTTT. Amino acid sequence: CASRGITEAFF.